This TCR beta chain was found in a study of a mutant IDH1 vaccine in newly diagnosed glioma. Assay: immunoSEQ multiplex PCR; the TCRdb copy retains only in-frame clones and omits some. The sample has 52,000 or so clones; roughly three quarters are singletons. Regarding this clone: What it binds is not known.

Germline V gene data show CDR1 as KGHSH and CDR2 as LQKENI. V was trimmed by 6 bases and J by 3 bases, leaving 14 bases between them. The CDR3 consists of 14 residues. As for time point: week 23, last vaccination. Vaccination used 300 ug of mutant IDH1 20-mer peptide per dose, with topical imiquimod. This TCR was sampled from a woman aged 40-49 years with glioma. Some clones in this sample may be carry-over from other donors' samples. This sample comprised PBMCs, obtained from a glioma patient whose treatment included an IDH1 peptide vaccine. The V call is TRBV18, the J call TRBJ1-2; maybe TRBD1 (5 bases). The chain's CDR3 is CASSLRRGDYGYTF. The CDR3 DNA is TGTGCCAGCTCCTTACGGCGGGGGGACTATGGCTACACCTTC.